Following are 23 T cell receptor beta chains from one sample sequenced in a study of T-cell memory formation after mild COVID-19. Each CDR3 protein gets one entry after TCRdb re-called the 5' RACE reads with MiXCR. This table has about 160,000 distinct CDR3 sequences, roughly 28% appearing once. Sample: PBMCs or a T cell subset sorted from them (not recorded which). Source of these receptors: an adult woman who had mild COVID-19 (a few samples of this study predate the infection). Cell type and time point are not known.

This clonotype occurred a few times. The genes are TRBV20-1 and TRBJ2-7; 12 bases are a match to TRBD2. Germline values: CDR1 DFQATT, CDR2 SNEGSKA (reference sequence). J was trimmed by 5 bases and V by 0 bases; bases with no gene match: 14. The CDR3 loop spans 18 amino acids. This CDR3 reads CSARDLQTSGSLRDEQYF. The CDR3 DNA follows: TGCAGTGCTAGAGATCTCCAGACTAGCGGGAGCCTTCGGGACGAGCAGTACTTC.

There are a few counts of this clonotype. The CDR3 nucleotides read TGTGCCAGCAGCTTAGGTTGGGGGAATAGCAATCAGCCCCAGCATTTT. It specifies CASSLGWGNSNQPQHF. The chain links TRBV7-8 to TRBJ1-5; a possible D gene is TRBD1 (5 bases). The V and J ends lost 1 base and 0 bases respectively, with 10 bases between them. The CDR3 totals 16 residues. Germline CDR1 and CDR2: SGHVS and FQNEAQ.

The CDR3 protein is CASSFVPWHNEQFF. CDR3 nucleotides: TGTGCCAGCAGTTTCGTACCATGGCACAATGAGCAGTTCTTC. The chain couples TRBV12-3 or TRBV12-4 to TRBJ2-1; no clear D gene. CDR3 size: 14 residues. The V end lost 3 bases, the J end lost 5 bases, and 11 bases lay between the germline ends.

The sample holds one count of this clonotype. This chain joins TRBV9 and TRBJ1-2; D possibly corresponds to TRBD1 (5 bases). Trimming took 0 bases from V and 5 from J, leaving 20 bases between them. CDR3 length: 17 amino acids. Germline values: CDR1 SGDLS, CDR2 YYNGEE. CDR3 coding DNA: TGTGCCAGCAGCGTAGGAGGGGAGGAGACCCCTCTTTATGGCTACACCTTC. It is translated as CASSVGGEETPLYGYTF.

This clonotype has a single count. The chain couples TRBV7-9 to TRBJ2-3; D might be TRBD1 or TRBD2, each matching 5 bases. Trimming left V 7 bases short and J 6 bases short, with 20 bases between. The CDR3 sequence is 15 residues long. CDR1 is SEHNR and CDR2 is FQNEAQ in the germline V gene (reference sequence). The CDR3 loop reads CASTEGTLHGDTQYF. CDR3 DNA: TGTGCCAGCACGGAAGGGACCCTCCACGGGGATACGCAGTATTTT.

This clonotype has just one count. The chain has TRBV15 and TRBJ1-2; no clear D gene. V dropped 0 bases and J dropped 5 bases, with 16 bases sitting between them. The germline V gene encodes CDR1 LNHNV and CDR2 YYDKDF (reference sequence). There are 16 residues in the CDR3. CDR3 sequence: CATSRDKGNSPYGYTF. The CDR3 DNA is TGTGCCACCAGCAGAGATAAAGGAAATAGTCCGTATGGCTACACCTTC.

Only a few counts were recorded for this clonotype. The chain uses TRBV9 and TRBJ1-2, with TRBD1 matching 8 bases. Germline values: CDR1 SGDLS, CDR2 YYNGEE. The V and J ends lost 4 bases and 2 bases, in that order; junction bases with no gene match: 10. The CDR3 length is 16 residues. This CDR3 is CASSPRSAGGNYGYTF. In DNA form, the CDR3 reads TGTGCCAGCAGCCCACGGTCGGCAGGGGGCAACTATGGCTACACCTTC.

J is TRBJ2-3 and V is TRBV6-4, with 9 bases lining up with TRBD1. Germline CDR1 MRHNA, CDR2 SNTAGT. The length of the CDR3 is 15 residues. Trimming at V came to 6 bases and at J to 6 bases, leaving 10 bases not matched to a gene. The CDR3: CASSNGQGSYDTQYF. The DNA of the CDR3 is TGTGCCAGCAGCAACGGACAGGGGTCTTACGATACGCAGTATTTT.

This chain links TRBV5-1 with TRBJ2-7; 9 bases line up with TRBD2. The junction had 7 bases not matched to a gene; V was cut back by 4 bases and J by 2 bases. This CDR3 is built from 15 residues. CDR1 SGHRS and CDR2 YFSETQ come from the germline V gene. CDR3 amino acids: CASSAFAGGTYEQYF. CDR3 nucleotides: TGCGCCAGCAGCGCCTTTGCGGGGGGGACCTACGAGCAGTACTTC.

The V gene is TRBV2, the J gene TRBJ1-2; D possibly corresponds to TRBD1 (5 bases). The V gene lost 3 bases and the J gene lost 5 bases, with 10 bases spanning the gap. Per the germline V gene, CDR1 is SNHLY and CDR2 is FYNNEI. There are 13 residues in the CDR3. CDR3 sequence (DNA): TGTGCCAGCAGTGAGGAGGGGTGGTATGGCTACACCTTC. It encodes CASSEEGWYGYTF.

This clonotype has just a few counts. The chain joins TRBV24-1 to TRBJ1-3, with a weak D call TRBD1 (6 bases). Trimming cost V 7 bases and J 0 bases, with 15 bases left between them. The CDR3 sequence is 16 residues long. From germline, CDR1 is KGHDR and CDR2 SFDVKD. CDR3 loop: CATSPSGGGSGNTIYF. The CDR3 nucleotides read TGTGCCACCAGCCCCTCCGGGGGCGGCTCTGGAAACACCATATATTTT.

Only a few counts were recorded for this clonotype. The CDR3 spells CSGTSEGYEQYF. DNA for the CDR3: TGCAGTGGGACTTCCGAGGGGTACGAGCAGTACTTC. This chain uses TRBV20-1 with TRBJ2-7, with D tentatively TRBD1 or TRBD2 (5 bases each). Between the trimmed V and J ends, which lost 7 bases and 4 bases, there was a span of 14 bases. The CDR3 is 12 residues long. CDR1 is DFQATT, CDR2 SNEGSKA, per germline (reference sequence).

The chain uses TRBV7-6 and TRBJ2-5; TRBD2 aligns across 7 bases. This CDR3 comprises 16 residues. The V gene end was trimmed by 1 base and the J gene end by 4 bases; junction bases not matched to a gene: 9. Germline CDR1 reads SGHVS; CDR2 reads FNYEAQ. Written as DNA, the CDR3 is TGTGCCAGCAGCTTAGTCGGATGGGGGGGAGGAGAGACCCAGTACTTC. Amino acids: CASSLVGWGGGETQYF. Based on the CDR3 plus reference TRBV7-6 and TRBJ2-5, the full variable domain is GAGVSQSPRYKVTKRGQDVALRCDPISGHVSLYWYRQALGQGPEFLTYFNYEAQQDKSGLPNDRFSAERPEGSISTLTIQRTEQRDSAMYRCASSLVGWGGGETQYFGPGTRLLVL.

This chain links TRBV5-1 with TRBJ2-1; possible D gene TRBD1, 6 bases. V lost 3 bases, J lost 3 bases, and 16 bases lay in between. Germline assignment: CDR1 SGHRS and CDR2 YFSETQ. The length of the CDR3 is 16 residues. The CDR3 protein is CASSWDTRGRYNEQFF. Here the CDR3 DNA reads TGCGCCAGCAGCTGGGACACCCGCGGCCGCTACAATGAGCAGTTCTTC.

The CDR3 DNA follows: TGTGCCAGCAGTTACGGGGGCGACAGCCATCAGCCCCAGCATTTT. Protein sequence: CASSYGGDSHQPQHF. The chain recombines TRBV6-2 or TRBV6-3 with TRBJ1-5, with D possibly TRBD1 on 6 matching bases. Trimming took off 2 bases at V and 5 bases at J, with 13 bases between the two ends. Germline V gives CDR1 MNHEY, CDR2 SVGEGT. The CDR3 totals 15 residues.

This chain uses TRBV7-6 with TRBJ2-7, with a possible D match to TRBD2 (6 bases). The CDR3 loop spans 13 amino acids. Trimming cost V 5 bases and J 4 bases, with 12 bases left between them. Germline loops: CDR1 SGHVS, CDR2 FNYEAQ. The CDR3 region is CASSAHRGYEQYF. CDR3 sequence (DNA): TGTGCCAGCAGCGCTCATCGGGGGTACGAGCAGTACTTC.

The genes are TRBV6-1 and TRBJ2-3, with TRBD1 matching over 10 bases. Germline V gives CDR1 MNHNS, CDR2 SASEGT. J was trimmed by 3 bases and V by 6 bases; bases with no gene match: 3. The CDR3 runs 14 residues. Written as DNA, the CDR3 is TGTGCCAGCAGGGACAGGGGGACGACAGATACGCAGTATTTT. Amino acid sequence: CASRDRGTTDTQYF.

This chain's CDR3 is CASSLPGTGTKNIQYF. Here the CDR3 DNA reads TGTGCCAGCAGTTTACCCGGGACAGGGACCAAAAACATTCAGTACTTC. The chain carries TRBV7-9 and TRBJ2-4, with 9 bases that match TRBD1. CDR1 is SEHNR and CDR2 is FQNEAQ in the germline V gene (reference sequence). The junction had 8 bases not matched to a gene; V was cut back by 6 bases and J by 2 bases. The CDR3 length is 16 residues.

The V and J genes are TRBV9 and TRBJ2-7, with 7 bases matching TRBD2. Germline V gene sequence: CDR1 SGDLS, CDR2 YYNGEE. The CDR3 loop spans 13 amino acids. With V trimmed by 0 bases and J by 6 bases, 3 bases remained unmatched. The CDR3 region has the DNA TGTGCCAGCAGCGTAGGGGGCGGGGGCGAGCAGTACTTC. This codes for CASSVGGGGEQYF.

This chain uses TRBV30 with TRBJ1-1, with D perhaps matching TRBD1 (5 bases). Per germline, CDR1 GTSNPN and CDR2 SVGIG (reference sequence). The V and J ends lost 1 base and 5 bases respectively, with 8 bases between them. The CDR3 is made up of 12 amino acids. CDR3 nucleotides: TGTGCCTGGAGTGGGGGGGTTACTGAAGCTTTCTTT. Its translation: CAWSGGVTEAFF.

This clonotype has more than one count but fewer than ten. This chain links TRBV12-3 or TRBV12-4 with TRBJ1-6; TRBD1 matches 10 bases. Trimming cost V 2 bases and J 8 bases; bases outside gene matches: 3. The length of the CDR3 is 15 residues. The CDR3 coding sequence is TGTGCCAGCAGTTTAATTGGACAGGGGGATTCACCCCTCCACTTT. Protein product: CASSLIGQGDSPLHF.

The genes are TRBV4-1 and TRBJ2-1; 9 bases line up with TRBD2. The CDR3 loop spans 19 amino acids. Losses at the gene ends were 4 bases for V and 2 bases for J; bases not matched to a gene: 15. Germline values: CDR1 MGHRA, CDR2 YSYEKL. CDR3 sequence reads: CASSRGGGSGGSPYNEQFF. For the CDR3, the DNA is TGCGCCAGCAGCCGGGGGGGAGGAAGCGGGGGGTCCCCCTACAATGAGCAGTTCTTC.

This clonotype was seen only a few times. This sequence joins TRBV20-1 and TRBJ2-7; 9 nucleotides line up with TRBD1. CDR3 length equals 13 residues. The germline V gene has CDR1 DFQATT and CDR2 SNEGSKA (reference sequence). V lost 6 bases to trimming and J lost 2 bases; unmatched junction nucleotides: 5. The CDR3 coding sequence is TGCAGTGCGATGGACAGGGGTCCCTACGAGCAGTACTTC. Translation gives CSAMDRGPYEQYF.